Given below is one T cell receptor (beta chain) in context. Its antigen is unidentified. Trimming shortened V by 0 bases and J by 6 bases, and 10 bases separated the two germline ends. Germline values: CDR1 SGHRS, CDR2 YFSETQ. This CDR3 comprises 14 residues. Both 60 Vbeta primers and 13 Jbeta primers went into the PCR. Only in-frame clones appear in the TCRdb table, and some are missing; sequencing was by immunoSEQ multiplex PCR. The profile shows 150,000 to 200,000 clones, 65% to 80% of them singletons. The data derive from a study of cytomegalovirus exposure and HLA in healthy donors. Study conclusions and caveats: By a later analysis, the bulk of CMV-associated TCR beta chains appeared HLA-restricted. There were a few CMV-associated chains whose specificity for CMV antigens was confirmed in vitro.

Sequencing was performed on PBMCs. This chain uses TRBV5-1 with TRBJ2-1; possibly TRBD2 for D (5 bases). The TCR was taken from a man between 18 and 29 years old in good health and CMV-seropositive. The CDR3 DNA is TGCGCCAGCAGCTTGGAAGGACTCGGCAATGAGCAGTTCTTC. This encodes CASSLEGLGNEQFF.